The 14 T cell receptor beta chains below were found in one sample sequenced in a study of beta chain features in type 1 diabetes. Reverse transcribing all isolated RNA meant expressed TCRB transcripts were sequenced. TCRdb's table, derived via immunoSEQ multiplex PCR, lists solely in-frame clones and lacks some. The table shows roughly 310,000 clones, with approximately 11% occurring only once. Sequences were obtained from naive CD4+ T cells from blood. The receptors stem from a woman in her thirties in good health.

This clone occurred a few times. V gene TRBV25-1 combines with J gene TRBJ1-2, with unresolved D. V lost 2 bases and J lost 3, with 19 bases in between. The CDR3 spans 17 residues. The germline CDR1 and CDR2 sequences are MGHDK and SYGVNS. The CDR3 coding sequence is TGTGCCAGCAGTGAAGGGCCAGCCGAACTCTCCTACTATGGCTACACCTTC. It yields the protein CASSEGPAELSYYGYTF.

This clone was seen more than once but under ten times. V is TRBV5-4 and J is TRBJ1-2, with a tentative D call TRBD1 (6 bases). The length of the CDR3 is 14 residues. CDR1 SGHNT and CDR2 YYREEE come from the germline V gene (reference sequence). The V gene lost 1 base and the J gene lost 3 bases, with 10 bases spanning the gap. CDR3 bases: TGTGCCAGCAGCTTGCAGGGGATCTACTATGGCTACACCTTC. Its protein product is CASSLQGIYYGYTF.

The chain has TRBV28 and TRBJ2-7; 10 bases are a match to TRBD2. The CDR3 consists of 17 residues. CDR1 is MDHEN and CDR2 is SYDVKM in the germline V gene. Trimming took 8 bases from V and 7 from J; bases not matched to a gene: 20. CDR3 bases: TGTGCCAGCTCCAGCGCGGCTAGCGGGAGCCCTGGGGAAGAGCAGTACTTC. Its protein product is CASSSAASGSPGEEQYF.

This clone was observed a handful of times. This chain links TRBV7-3 with TRBJ2-7, with a weak D call TRBD1 (5 bases). The CDR3 runs to 16 residues. The V gene lost 1 base and the J gene lost 0 bases, with 13 bases spanning the gap. Germline assignment: CDR1 SGHTA and CDR2 FQGTGA. For the CDR3, the DNA is TGTGCCAGCAGCTTAATGGGGCGGATCAGCTCCTACGAGCAGTACTTC. Amino acid sequence: CASSLMGRISSYEQYF.

A remark on this clone: Other DNA sequences in this specimen translate into the identical CDR3. The CDR3 DNA follows: TGTGCCAGCAGCGCTGGGACAGGCACCTACAATGAGCAGTTCTTC. Translation gives CASSAGTGTYNEQFF. This rearrangement joins TRBV9 to TRBJ2-1, with TRBD1 matching over 8 bases. V lost 3 bases, J lost 2 bases, and 4 bases stayed unmatched. Per germline, CDR1 SGDLS and CDR2 YYNGEE. The CDR3 is 15 amino acids.

This clone appeared a few times. The chain couples TRBV7-6 to TRBJ2-1, with 11 nucleotides matching TRBD2. The CDR3 runs to 18 residues. The V segment lost 5 bases and the J segment 4 bases; nucleotides outside the gene matches: 13. Germline V gene lookup returns CDR1 SGHVS and CDR2 FNYEAQ. CDR3 region: CASSDALPGLAAYNEQFF. The CDR3 bases are TGTGCCAGCAGCGATGCGTTACCGGGACTAGCGGCTTACAATGAGCAGTTCTTC.

This clone showed up just a few times. Other DNA sequences in the same sample also yield this CDR3. The chain combines TRBV7-3 with TRBJ2-3; 14 bases are a match to TRBD2. The CDR3 loop spans 16 amino acids. The V gene end was trimmed by 4 bases and the J gene end by 3 bases; junction bases not matched to a gene: 3. Germline CDR1 SGHTA, CDR2 FQGTGA. In nucleotides, the CDR3 is TGTGCCAGCAGCTCCGGACTAGCGGGAGGTACAGATACGCAGTATTTT. Residues: CASSSGLAGGTDTQYF.

This CDR3 is CASGNRGSTDTQYF. DNA of the CDR3: TGTGCCAGCGGCAACCGCGGGAGCACAGATACGCAGTATTTT. The chain uses TRBV6-6 and TRBJ2-3; TRBD2 is a possible D gene (5 bases). Trimming pared 8 bases from V and 0 bases from J, leaving 12 bases between. CDR3 length equals 14 residues. Germline V lookup: CDR1 MNHNY, CDR2 SVGAGI (reference sequence).

This clone was detected a few times. The rearrangement joins TRBV7-2 to TRBJ2-5; TRBD2 agrees at 9 bases. With 1 base clipped from V and 5 bases from J, the junction kept 2 bases outside the gene matches. The CDR3 is 14 amino acids. Per the germline V gene, CDR1 is SGHTA and CDR2 is FQGNSA. Written as DNA, the CDR3 is TGTGCCAGCAGCTTAGTAGCGGGAGACGAGACCCAGTACTTC. Its translation: CASSLVAGDETQYF. Combining the CDR3 with reference TRBV7-2 and TRBJ2-5 gives the whole variable domain GAGVSQSPSNKVTEKGKDVELRCDPISGHTALYWYRQSLGQGLEFLIYFQGNSAPDKSGLPSDRFSAERTGGSVSTLTIQRTQQEDSAVYLCASSLVAGDETQYFGPGTRLLVL.

This clone was observed a few times. For the CDR3, the DNA is TGTGCCAGCAGCACAGGGGGACTAGCGGGAAGAGGCACAGATACGCAGTATTTT. Translating gives CASSTGGLAGRGTDTQYF. The rearrangement uses TRBV9 and TRBJ2-3; 13 positions match TRBD2. CDR3 length: 18 residues. Trimming at V came to 4 bases and at J to 1 base, leaving 9 bases not matched to a gene. CDR1 is SGDLS and CDR2 is YYNGEE in the germline V gene. Full variable domain (missing parts from reference TRBV9 and TRBJ2-3): DSGVTQTPKHLITATGQRVTLRCSPRSGDLSVYWYQQSLDQGLQFLIQYYNGEERAKGNILERFSAQQFPDLHSELNLSSLELGDSALYFCASSTGGLAGRGTDTQYFGPGTRLTVL.

The chain employs TRBV6-5 and TRBJ2-7; D is perhaps TRBD2 (6 bases). The CDR3 loop spans 15 amino acids. With 3 bases removed from V and 2 bases from J, the gap between germline ends came to 14 bases. In germline, CDR1 is MNHEY, CDR2 SVGAGI. CDR3 DNA: TGTGCCAGCAGTTATGGAGGGACGGAGACCTACGAGCAGTACTTC. Its protein product is CASSYGGTETYEQYF.

This clone was counted only a few times. The gene calls are TRBV6-5 and TRBJ1-5; no clear D gene. Trimming removed 6 bases from V and 4 bases from J, with 10 bases in between. The CDR3 length is 13 residues. CDR1 and CDR2 (germline): MNHEY, SVGAGI. For the CDR3, the DNA is TGTGCCAGCAGAAGTAACGAGAATCAGCCCCAGCATTTT. Residues: CASRSNENQPQHF.

The chain employs TRBV7-2 and TRBJ2-1; TRBD1 might be the D (5 bases). The CDR3 loop spans 17 amino acids. Germline V CDR1 and CDR2: SGHTA, FQGNSA. The germline V and J ends were trimmed by 5 bases and 0 bases, with 17 bases remaining between them. CDR3: CASSGRWGQGSYNEQFF. The DNA for the CDR3 is TGTGCCAGCAGCGGGCGGTGGGGTCAGGGCTCCTACAATGAGCAGTTCTTC.

V is TRBV6-6 and J is TRBJ2-7, with TRBD2 identical over 8 bases. The CDR3 spans 14 residues. Germline CDR1 and CDR2: MNHNY and SVGAGI (reference sequence). The V and J ends lost 6 bases and 0 bases, in that order; junction bases with no gene match: 4. CDR3 sequence: CASRGGLASYEQYF. CDR3 in DNA: TGTGCCAGCAGGGGCGGACTAGCCTCCTACGAGCAGTACTTC.